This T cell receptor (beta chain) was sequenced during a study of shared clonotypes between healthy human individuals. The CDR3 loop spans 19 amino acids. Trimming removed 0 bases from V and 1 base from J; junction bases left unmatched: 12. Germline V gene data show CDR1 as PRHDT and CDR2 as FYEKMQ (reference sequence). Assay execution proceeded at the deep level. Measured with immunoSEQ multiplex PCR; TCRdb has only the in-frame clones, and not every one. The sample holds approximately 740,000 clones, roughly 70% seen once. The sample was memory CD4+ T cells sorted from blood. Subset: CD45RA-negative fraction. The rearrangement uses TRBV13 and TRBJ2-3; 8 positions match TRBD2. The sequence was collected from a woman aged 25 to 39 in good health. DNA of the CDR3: TGTGCCAGCAGCTTAGGACTAGCGGACCCCGAGGACCGCACAGATACGCAGTATTTT. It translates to CASSLGLADPEDRTDTQYF.